This T cell receptor (beta chain) was found in a study of cytomegalovirus exposure and HLA in healthy donors. Points from the study as a whole: The TCR clusters that emerged in the first cohort tended, a later analysis found, to co-occur in the 120 or so validation repertoires. Many donors shared some public TCRs, even though most TCR sequences were rare.

Germline V gene data show CDR1 as SNHLY and CDR2 as FYNNEI. V was cut by 6 bases and J by 7 bases, with 9 bases left in between. The CDR3 contains 11 residues. Sequenced by immunoSEQ multiplex PCR; TCRdb stores in-frame clones only, minus some. The table includes under 250,000 clones, over 65% detected once. Among the 120 subjects of the validation cohort, separate from the approximately 670-subject first cohort, were the donors. This clone was detected ten times or more. Its specificity is unknown. The gene calls are TRBV2 and TRBJ1-2, with D hard to call. The sequence was collected from a woman aged 18-29 years in good health and CMV-seronegative. The sequenced sample consisted of PBMCs. This CDR3 is CASSYPAGYTF. The CDR3 DNA follows: TGTGCCAGCAGCTATCCCGCTGGCTACACCTTC.